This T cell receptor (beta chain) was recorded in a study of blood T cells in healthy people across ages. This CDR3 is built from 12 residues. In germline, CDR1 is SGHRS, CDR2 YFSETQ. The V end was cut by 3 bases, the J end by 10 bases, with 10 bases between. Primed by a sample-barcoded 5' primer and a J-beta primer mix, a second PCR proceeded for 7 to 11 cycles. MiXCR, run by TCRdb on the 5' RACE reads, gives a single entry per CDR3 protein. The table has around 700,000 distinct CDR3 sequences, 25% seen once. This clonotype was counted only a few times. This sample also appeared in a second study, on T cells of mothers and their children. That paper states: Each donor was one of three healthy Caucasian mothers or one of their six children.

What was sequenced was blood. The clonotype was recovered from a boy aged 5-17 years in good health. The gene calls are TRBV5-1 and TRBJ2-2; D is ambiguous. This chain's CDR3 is CASSSRFEELFF. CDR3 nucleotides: TGCGCCAGCAGCTCTAGGTTTGAGGAGCTGTTTTTT.